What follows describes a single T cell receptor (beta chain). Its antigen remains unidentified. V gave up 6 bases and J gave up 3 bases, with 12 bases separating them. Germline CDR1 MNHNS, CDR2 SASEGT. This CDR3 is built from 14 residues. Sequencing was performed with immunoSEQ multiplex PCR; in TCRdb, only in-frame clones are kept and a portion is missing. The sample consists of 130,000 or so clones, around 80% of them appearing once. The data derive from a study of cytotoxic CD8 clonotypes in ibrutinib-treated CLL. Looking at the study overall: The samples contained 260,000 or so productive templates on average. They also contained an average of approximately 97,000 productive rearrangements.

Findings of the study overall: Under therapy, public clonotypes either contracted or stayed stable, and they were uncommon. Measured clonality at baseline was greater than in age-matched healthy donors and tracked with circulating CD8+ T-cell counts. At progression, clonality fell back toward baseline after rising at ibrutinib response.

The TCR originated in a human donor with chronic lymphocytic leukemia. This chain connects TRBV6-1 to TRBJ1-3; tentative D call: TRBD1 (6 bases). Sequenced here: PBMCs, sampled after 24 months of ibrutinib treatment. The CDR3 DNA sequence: TGTGCCAGCAGGACGGGGGGCTTTGGAAACACCATATATTTT. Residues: CASRTGGFGNTIYF.